The source of this T cell receptor beta chain is a study of technical replicates of blood from a few donors. V shed 5 bases and J shed 0 bases, with 23 bases lying between them. From germline, CDR1 is MNHEY and CDR2 SMNVEV (reference sequence). This CDR3 region has 19 residues. Profiled with immunoSEQ multiplex PCR; TCRdb holds only in-frame clones, not every one. Among fewer than 90,000 clones listed, 90% to 95% were seen once. The chain combines TRBV27 with TRBJ2-4; the D is unclear. The sample consisted of T cells isolated from PBMCs. This sequence was found in a human donor in good health. DNA for the CDR3: TGTGCCAGCAGTCCGTACTCCGGGTCCTTGCCAGTAGCCAAAAACATTCAGTACTTC. It codes for CASSPYSGSLPVAKNIQYF.